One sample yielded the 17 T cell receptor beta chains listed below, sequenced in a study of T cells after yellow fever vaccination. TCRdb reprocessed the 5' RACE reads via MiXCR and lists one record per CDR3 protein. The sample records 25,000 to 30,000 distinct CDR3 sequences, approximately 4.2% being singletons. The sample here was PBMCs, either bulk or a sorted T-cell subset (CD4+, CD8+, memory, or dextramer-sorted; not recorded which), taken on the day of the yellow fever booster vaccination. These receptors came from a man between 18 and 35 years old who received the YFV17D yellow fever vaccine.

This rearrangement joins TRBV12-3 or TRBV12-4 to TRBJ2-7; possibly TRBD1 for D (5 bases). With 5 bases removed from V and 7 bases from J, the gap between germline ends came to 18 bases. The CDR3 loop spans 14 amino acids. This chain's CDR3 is CASSRTSSLGEQYF. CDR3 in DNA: TGTGCCAGCAGTCGGACATCCTCCCTTGGGGAGCAGTACTTC.

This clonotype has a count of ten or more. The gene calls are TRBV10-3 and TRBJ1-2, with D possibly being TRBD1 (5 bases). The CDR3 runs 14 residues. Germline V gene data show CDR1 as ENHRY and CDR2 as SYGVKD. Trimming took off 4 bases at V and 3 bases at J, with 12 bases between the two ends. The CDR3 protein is CAISGGRDHYGYTF. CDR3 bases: TGTGCCATCAGTGGGGGCCGGGACCACTATGGCTACACCTTC.

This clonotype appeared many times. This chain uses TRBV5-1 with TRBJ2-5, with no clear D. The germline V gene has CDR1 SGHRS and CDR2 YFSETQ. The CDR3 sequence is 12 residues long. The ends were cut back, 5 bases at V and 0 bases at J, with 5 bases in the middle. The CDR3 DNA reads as TGCGCCAGCAGTAGAAACCAAGAGACCCAGTACTTC. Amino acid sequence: CASSRNQETQYF.

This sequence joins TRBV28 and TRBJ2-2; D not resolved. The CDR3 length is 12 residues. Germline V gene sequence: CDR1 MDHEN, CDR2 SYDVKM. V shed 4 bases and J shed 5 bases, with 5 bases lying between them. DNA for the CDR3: TGTGCCAGCAGTTCAGCAACCGGGGAGCTGTTTTTT. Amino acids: CASSSATGELFF.

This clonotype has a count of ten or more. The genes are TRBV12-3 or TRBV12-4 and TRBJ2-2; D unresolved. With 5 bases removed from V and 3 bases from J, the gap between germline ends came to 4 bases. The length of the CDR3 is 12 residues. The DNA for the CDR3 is TGTGCCAGCAGTCAGGACACCGGGGAGCTGTTTTTT. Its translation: CASSQDTGELFF.

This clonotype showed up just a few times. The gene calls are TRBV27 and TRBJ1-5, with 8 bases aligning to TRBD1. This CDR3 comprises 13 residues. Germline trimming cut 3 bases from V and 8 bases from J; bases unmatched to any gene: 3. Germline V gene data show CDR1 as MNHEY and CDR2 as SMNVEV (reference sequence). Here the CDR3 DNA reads TGTGCCAGCAGTTTGAACAGGGGGGAGCCCCAGCATTTT. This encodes CASSLNRGEPQHF.

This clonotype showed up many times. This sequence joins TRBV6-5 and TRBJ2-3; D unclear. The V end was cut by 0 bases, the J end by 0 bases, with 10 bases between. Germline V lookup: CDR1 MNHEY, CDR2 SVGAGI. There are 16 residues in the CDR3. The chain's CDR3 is CASSYSIRISTDTQYF. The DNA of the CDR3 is TGTGCCAGCAGTTACTCGATACGGATTAGCACAGATACGCAGTATTTT.

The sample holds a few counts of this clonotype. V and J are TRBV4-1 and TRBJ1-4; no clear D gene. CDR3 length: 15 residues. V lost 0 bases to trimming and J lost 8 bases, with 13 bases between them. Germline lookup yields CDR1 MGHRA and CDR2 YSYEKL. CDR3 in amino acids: CASSQEWVRGEKLFF. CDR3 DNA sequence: TGCGCCAGCAGCCAAGAGTGGGTTAGAGGGGAAAAACTGTTTTTT.

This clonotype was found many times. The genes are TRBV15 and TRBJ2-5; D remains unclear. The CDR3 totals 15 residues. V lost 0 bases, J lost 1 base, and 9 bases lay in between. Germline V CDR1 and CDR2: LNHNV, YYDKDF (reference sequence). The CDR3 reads CATSRDPRPQETQYF. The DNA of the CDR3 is TGTGCCACCAGCAGAGATCCCCGACCCCAAGAGACCCAGTACTTC.

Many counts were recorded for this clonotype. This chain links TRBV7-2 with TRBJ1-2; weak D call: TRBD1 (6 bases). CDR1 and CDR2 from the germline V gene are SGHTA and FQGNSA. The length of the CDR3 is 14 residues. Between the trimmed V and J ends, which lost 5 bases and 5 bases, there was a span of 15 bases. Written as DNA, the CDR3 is TGTGCCAGCAGCACCTACCACACAGGGTATGGCTACACCTTC. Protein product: CASSTYHTGYGYTF.

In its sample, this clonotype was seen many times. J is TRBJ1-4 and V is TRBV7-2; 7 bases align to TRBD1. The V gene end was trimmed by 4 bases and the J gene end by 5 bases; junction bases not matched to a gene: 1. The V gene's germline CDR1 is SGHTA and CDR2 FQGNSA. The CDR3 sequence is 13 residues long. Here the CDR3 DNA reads TGTGCCAGCAGCTGGACAGGCAATGAAAAACTGTTTTTT. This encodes CASSWTGNEKLFF. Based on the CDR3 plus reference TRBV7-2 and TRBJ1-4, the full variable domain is GAGVSQSPSNKVTEKGKDVELRCDPISGHTALYWYRQSLGQGLEFLIYFQGNSAPDKSGLPSDRFSAERTGGSVSTLTIQRTQQEDSAVYLCASSWTGNEKLFFGSGTQLSVL.

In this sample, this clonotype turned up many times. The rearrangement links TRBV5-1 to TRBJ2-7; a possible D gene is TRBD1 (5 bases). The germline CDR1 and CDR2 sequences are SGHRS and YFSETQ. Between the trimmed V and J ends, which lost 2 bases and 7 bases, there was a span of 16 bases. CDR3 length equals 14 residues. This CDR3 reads CASSFFSGSLEQYV. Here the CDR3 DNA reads TGCGCCAGCAGCTTCTTCTCAGGGTCTCTGGAGCAGTACGTC.

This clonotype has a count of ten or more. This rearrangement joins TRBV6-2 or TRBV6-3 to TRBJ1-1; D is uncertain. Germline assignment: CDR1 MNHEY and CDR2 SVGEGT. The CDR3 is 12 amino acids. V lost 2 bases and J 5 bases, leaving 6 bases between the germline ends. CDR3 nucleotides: TGTGCCAGCAGTTACGTCAGAACTGAAGCTTTCTTT. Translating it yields CASSYVRTEAFF.

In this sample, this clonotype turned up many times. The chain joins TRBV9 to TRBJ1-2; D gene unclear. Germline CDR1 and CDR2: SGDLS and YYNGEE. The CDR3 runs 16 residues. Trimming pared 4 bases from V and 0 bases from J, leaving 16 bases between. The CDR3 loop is CASSISSGSSNYGYTF. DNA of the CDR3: TGTGCCAGCAGCATCTCCTCCGGGTCCTCTAACTATGGCTACACCTTC.

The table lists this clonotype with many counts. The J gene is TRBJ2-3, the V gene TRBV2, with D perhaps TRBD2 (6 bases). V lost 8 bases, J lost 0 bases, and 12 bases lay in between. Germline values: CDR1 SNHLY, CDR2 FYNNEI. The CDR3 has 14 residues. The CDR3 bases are TGTGCCAGCCGTAATCTAGCGAGCACAGATACGCAGTATTTT. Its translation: CASRNLASTDTQYF.

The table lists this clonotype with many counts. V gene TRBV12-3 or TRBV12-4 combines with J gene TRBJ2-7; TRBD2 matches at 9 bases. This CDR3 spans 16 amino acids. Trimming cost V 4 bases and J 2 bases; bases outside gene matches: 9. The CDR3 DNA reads TGTGCCAGCAGTTCCAGGCTGGCGGGGGGGCCCTACGAGCAGTACTTC. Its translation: CASSSRLAGGPYEQYF.

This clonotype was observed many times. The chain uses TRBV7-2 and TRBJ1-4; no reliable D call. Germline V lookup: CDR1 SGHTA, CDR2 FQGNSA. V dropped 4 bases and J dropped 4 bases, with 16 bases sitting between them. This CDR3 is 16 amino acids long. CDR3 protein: CASSSPPGRSNEKLFF. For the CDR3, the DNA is TGTGCCAGCAGCTCGCCCCCCGGGAGAAGTAATGAAAAACTGTTTTTT.